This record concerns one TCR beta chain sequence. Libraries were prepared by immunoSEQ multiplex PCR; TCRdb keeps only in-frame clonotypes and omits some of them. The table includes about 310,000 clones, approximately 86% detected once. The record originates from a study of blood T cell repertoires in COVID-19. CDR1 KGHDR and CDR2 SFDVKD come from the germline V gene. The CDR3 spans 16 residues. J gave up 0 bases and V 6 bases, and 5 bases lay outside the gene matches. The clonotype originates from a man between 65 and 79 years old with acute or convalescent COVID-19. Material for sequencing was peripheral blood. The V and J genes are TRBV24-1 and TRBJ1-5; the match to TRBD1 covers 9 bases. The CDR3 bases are TGTGCCACCAGTCGGACAGGGGCCCATAGCAATCAGCCCCAGCATTTT. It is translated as CATSRTGAHSNQPQHF.